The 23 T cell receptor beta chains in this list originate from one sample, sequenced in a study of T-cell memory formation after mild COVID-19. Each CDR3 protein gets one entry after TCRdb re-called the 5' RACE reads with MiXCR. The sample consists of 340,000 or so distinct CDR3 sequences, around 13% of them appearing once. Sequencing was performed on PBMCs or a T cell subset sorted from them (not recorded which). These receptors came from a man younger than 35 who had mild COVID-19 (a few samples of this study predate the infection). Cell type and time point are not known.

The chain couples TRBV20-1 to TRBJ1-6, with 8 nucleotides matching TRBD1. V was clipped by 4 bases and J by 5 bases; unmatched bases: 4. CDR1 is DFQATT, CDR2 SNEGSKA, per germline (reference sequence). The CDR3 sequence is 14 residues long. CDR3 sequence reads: CSAIGQGNNSPLHF. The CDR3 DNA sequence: TGCAGTGCTATAGGACAGGGAAATAATTCACCCCTCCACTTT.

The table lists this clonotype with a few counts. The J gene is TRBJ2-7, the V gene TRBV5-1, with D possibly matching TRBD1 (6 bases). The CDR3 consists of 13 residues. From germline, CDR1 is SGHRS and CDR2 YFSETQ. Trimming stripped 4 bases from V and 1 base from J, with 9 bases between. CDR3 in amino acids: CASSITGSYEQYF. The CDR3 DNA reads TGCGCCAGCAGCATCACAGGGTCCTACGAGCAGTACTTC.

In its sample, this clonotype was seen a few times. The CDR3 DNA follows: TGCAGTGCTCGGAGCTTCGGGACAGGACCCAATCAGCCCCAGCATTTT. Protein sequence: CSARSFGTGPNQPQHF. The chain combines TRBV20-1 with TRBJ1-5; 8 bases fit TRBD1. Germline V CDR1 and CDR2: DFQATT, SNEGSKA (reference sequence). This CDR3 has 16 amino acids. After removal of 5 bases from V and 3 bases from J, the junction contained 12 bases not matched to a gene.

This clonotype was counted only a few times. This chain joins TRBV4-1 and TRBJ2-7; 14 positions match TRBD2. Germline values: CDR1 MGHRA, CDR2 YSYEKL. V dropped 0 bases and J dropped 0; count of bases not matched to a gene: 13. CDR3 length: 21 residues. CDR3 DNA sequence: TGCGCCAGCAGCCAAGACGGATTCCGGACTAGCGGGGGGTTCAGCTCCTACGAGCAGTACTTC. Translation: CASSQDGFRTSGGFSSYEQYF.

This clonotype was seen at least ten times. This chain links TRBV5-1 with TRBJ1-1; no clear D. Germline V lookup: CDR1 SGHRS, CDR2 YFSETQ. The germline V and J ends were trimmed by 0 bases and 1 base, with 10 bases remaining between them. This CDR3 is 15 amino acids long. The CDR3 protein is CASSLVTGPNTEAFF. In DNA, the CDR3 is TGCGCCAGCAGCTTGGTTACTGGCCCGAACACTGAAGCTTTCTTT.

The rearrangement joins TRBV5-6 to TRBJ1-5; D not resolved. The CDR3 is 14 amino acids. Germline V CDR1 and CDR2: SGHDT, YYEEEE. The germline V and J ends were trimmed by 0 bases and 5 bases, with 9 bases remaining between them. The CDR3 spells CASSLGGMDQPQHF. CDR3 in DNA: TGTGCCAGCAGCTTGGGGGGAATGGATCAGCCCCAGCATTTT.

CDR3 DNA sequence: TGCAGTGCTTTCTTCCGGGACAGGTCCACTGAAGCTTTCTTT. This sequence encodes CSAFFRDRSTEAFF. The chain carries TRBV20-1 and TRBJ1-1; the match to TRBD1 covers 8 bases. The CDR3 is 14 residues long. From germline, CDR1 is DFQATT and CDR2 SNEGSKA (reference sequence). The V gene end was trimmed by 5 bases and the J gene end by 4 bases; junction bases not matched to a gene: 9.

CDR3 sequence reads: CSAWALTTQYF. The CDR3 bases are TGCAGCGCGTGGGCTCTGACGACCCAGTACTTC. The gene calls are TRBV29-1 and TRBJ2-5; D is unresolved. This CDR3 is 11 amino acids long. Germline assignment: CDR1 SQVTM and CDR2 ANQGSEA. Trimming cost V 7 bases and J 7 bases, with 13 bases left between them.

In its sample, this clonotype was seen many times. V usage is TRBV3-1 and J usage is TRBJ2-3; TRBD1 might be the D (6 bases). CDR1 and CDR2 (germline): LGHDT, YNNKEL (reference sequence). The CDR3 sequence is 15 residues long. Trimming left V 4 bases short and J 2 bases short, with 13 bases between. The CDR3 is CASSLRTDNTDTQYF. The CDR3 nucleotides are TGTGCCAGCAGCCTTCGGACAGACAACACAGATACGCAGTATTTT.

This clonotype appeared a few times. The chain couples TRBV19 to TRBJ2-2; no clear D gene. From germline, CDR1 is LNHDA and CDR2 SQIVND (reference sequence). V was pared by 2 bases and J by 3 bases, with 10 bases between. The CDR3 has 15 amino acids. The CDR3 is CASSIRNRDTGELFF. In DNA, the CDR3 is TGTGCCAGTAGTATAAGAAACAGAGACACCGGGGAGCTGTTTTTT.

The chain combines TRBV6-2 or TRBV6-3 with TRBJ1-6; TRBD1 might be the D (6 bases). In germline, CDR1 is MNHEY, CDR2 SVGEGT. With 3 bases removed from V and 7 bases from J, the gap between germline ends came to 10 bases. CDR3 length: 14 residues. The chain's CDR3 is CASSYWDINSPLHF. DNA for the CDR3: TGTGCCAGCAGTTATTGGGACATAAATTCACCCCTCCACTTT.

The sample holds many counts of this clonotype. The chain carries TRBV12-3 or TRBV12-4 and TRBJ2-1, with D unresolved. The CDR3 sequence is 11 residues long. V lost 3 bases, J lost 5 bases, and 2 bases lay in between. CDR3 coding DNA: TGTGCCAGCAGTTTCGACAATGAGCAGTTCTTC. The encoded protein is CASSFDNEQFF.

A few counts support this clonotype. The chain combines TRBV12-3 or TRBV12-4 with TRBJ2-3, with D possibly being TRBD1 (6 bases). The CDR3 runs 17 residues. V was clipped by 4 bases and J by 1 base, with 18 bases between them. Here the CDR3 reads CASSSSPSRGGTDTQYF. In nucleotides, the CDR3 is TGTGCCAGCAGTTCATCCCCCAGCAGGGGAGGCACAGATACGCAGTATTTT.

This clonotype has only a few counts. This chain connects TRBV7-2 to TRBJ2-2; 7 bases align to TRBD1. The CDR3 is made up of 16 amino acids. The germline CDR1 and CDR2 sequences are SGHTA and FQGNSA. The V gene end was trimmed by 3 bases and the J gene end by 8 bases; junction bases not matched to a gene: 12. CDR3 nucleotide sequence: TGTGCCAGCAGCTTCCCCGCAGGGGGATTTGAAGGGGAGCTGTTTTTT. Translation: CASSFPAGGFEGELFF. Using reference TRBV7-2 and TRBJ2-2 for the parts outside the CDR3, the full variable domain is GAGVSQSPSNKVTEKGKDVELRCDPISGHTALYWYRQSLGQGLEFLIYFQGNSAPDKSGLPSDRFSAERTGGSVSTLTIQRTQQEDSAVYLCASSFPAGGFEGELFFGEGSRLTVL.

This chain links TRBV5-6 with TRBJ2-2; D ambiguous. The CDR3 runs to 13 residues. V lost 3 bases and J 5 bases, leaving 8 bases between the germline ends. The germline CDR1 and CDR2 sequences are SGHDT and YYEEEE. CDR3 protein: CASSWSSTGELFF. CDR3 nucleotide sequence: TGTGCCAGCAGCTGGTCTTCGACCGGGGAGCTGTTTTTT.

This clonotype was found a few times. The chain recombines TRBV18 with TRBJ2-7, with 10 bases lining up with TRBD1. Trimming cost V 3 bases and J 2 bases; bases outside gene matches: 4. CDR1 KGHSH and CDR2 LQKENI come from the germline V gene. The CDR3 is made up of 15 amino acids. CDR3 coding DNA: TGTGCCAGCTCACCGGGACAGGGGACGACCTACGAGCAGTACTTC. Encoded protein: CASSPGQGTTYEQYF.

The CDR3 loop reads CASSPSALAKNIQYF. The CDR3 DNA is TGTGCCAGCAGCCCTTCTGCTCTCGCCAAAAACATTCAGTACTTC. V usage is TRBV7-2 and J usage is TRBJ2-4, with D unclear. Between the trimmed V and J ends, which lost 5 bases and 1 base, there was a span of 12 bases. CDR1 is SGHTA, CDR2 FQGNSA, per germline. This CDR3 is 15 amino acids long.

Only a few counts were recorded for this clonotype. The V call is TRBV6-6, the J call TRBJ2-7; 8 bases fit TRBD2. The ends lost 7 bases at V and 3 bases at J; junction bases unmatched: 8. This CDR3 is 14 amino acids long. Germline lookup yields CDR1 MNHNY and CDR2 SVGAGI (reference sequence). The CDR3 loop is CASTRGGSDYEQYF. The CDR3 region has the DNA TGTGCCAGCACCCGGGGGGGTTCAGACTACGAGCAGTACTTC.

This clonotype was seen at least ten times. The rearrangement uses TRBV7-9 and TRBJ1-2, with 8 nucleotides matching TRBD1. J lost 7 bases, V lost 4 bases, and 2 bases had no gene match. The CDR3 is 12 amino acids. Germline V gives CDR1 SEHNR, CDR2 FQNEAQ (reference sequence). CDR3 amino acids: CASSSTGGGYTF. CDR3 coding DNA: TGTGCCAGCAGCTCTACAGGGGGTGGCTACACCTTC.

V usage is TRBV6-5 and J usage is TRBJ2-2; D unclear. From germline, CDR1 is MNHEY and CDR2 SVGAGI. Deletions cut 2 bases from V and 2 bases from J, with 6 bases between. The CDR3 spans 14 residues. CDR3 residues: CASSYDLNTGELFF. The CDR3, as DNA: TGTGCCAGCAGTTACGACCTCAACACCGGGGAGCTGTTTTTT.

CDR3 sequence: CSASFPLAYEQYF. The CDR3 coding sequence is TGCAGTGCTAGTTTCCCGCTGGCCTACGAGCAGTACTTC. The V call is TRBV20-1, the J call TRBJ2-7; D ambiguous. The CDR3 has 13 residues. CDR1 is DFQATT and CDR2 is SNEGSKA in the germline V gene (reference sequence). Trimming cost V 3 bases and J 2 bases, with 11 bases left between them.

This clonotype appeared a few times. The CDR3, as DNA: TGTGCCAGCAGTTTTGGTGATCCCCCTGGTGAGTCCTACAATGAGCAGTTCTTC. Its translation: CASSFGDPPGESYNEQFF. The V call is TRBV27, the J call TRBJ2-1, with D hard to call. CDR3 length: 18 residues. Trimming stripped 3 bases from V and 1 base from J, with 19 bases between. Germline CDR1 reads MNHEY; CDR2 reads SMNVEV (reference sequence).

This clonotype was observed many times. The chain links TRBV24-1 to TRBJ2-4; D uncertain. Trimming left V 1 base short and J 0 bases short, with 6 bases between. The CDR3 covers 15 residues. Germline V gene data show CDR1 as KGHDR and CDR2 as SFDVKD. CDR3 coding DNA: TGTGCCACCAGTGATTTCCTTCTAGCCAAAAACATTCAGTACTTC. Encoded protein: CATSDFLLAKNIQYF.